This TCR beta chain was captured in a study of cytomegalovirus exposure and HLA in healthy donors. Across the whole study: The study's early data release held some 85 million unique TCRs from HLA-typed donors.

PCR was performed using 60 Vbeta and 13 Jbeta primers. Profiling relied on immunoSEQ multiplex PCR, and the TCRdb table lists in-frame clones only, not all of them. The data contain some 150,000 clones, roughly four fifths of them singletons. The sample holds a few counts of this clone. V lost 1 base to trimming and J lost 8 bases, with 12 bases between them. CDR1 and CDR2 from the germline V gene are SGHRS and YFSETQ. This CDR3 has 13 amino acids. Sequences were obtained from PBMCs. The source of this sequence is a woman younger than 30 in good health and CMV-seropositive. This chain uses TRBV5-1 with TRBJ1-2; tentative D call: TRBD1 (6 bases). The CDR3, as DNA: TGCGCCAGCAGCTTGAACAGGGACGGCGGCTACACCTTC. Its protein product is CASSLNRDGGYTF.